This TCR beta chain was recorded in a study of cytomegalovirus exposure and HLA in healthy donors. Study in general: Within the Caucasian-associated ancestry cluster were approximately 77% of the 350 to 400 genotyped donors. Regarding the study as a whole: The authors judged a highly shared variant cluster likely a sequencing artifact. Based on reports, TCR beta sequences accurately predicted HLA-A and HLA-B alleles for most subjects.

PCR used 60 Vbeta primers and 13 Jbeta primers. In the study's own analysis: Approximately 12 million of 70 million to 80 million unique TCR beta chains were shared, per a later count. Libraries were prepared by immunoSEQ multiplex PCR; TCRdb keeps only in-frame clonotypes and omits some of them. That table supplies the V and J calls and clone size; D and trimming were determined from the DNA. The table records 150,000 to 200,000 clones, roughly 71% of them present only once. As concerns this clone: Its antigen is not identified.

From germline, CDR1 is LGHNA and CDR2 YSLEER. The CDR3 sequence is 16 residues long. Deletions cut 0 bases from V and 5 bases from J, with 17 bases between. Specimen: PBMCs. The sequence came from a male donor in good health and CMV-seropositive. This chain joins TRBV4-3 and TRBJ2-7; tentative D call: TRBD2 (6 bases). The CDR3 loop reads CASSQDIGGGSHEQYF. The DNA of the CDR3 is TGCGCCAGCAGCCAAGATATCGGAGGAGGGAGCCACGAGCAGTACTTC.